This T cell receptor (beta chain) was obtained from a study of T-cell reconstitution after alpha-beta-depleted transplantation in children. Study results and limitations: Newly made T cells mostly supplied T-cell counts and diversity one year after transplant. There were reportedly several hundred expanded graft clones from which alpha-beta T cells came about two months after transplant.

About this clonotype itself: Its antigen remains unknown.

CDR3 length: 16 amino acids. J gave up 1 base and V 4 bases, and 10 bases lay outside the gene matches. Germline loops: CDR1 DFQATT, CDR2 SNEGSKA (reference sequence). Preparing the TCRbeta library involved the use of unique molecular identifiers. MiXCR was run by TCRdb on the PCR reads, yielding one entry per CDR3 protein. The sample consists of 500,000 or so distinct CDR3 sequences, around 10% of them appearing once. The material was PBMCs, mostly from graft donor cells, obtained 180 days after TCRalphabeta/CD19-depleted stem cell transplant. The genes are TRBV20-1 and TRBJ2-3; 8 positions match TRBD2. This receptor was identified in a female patient aged 2-10 years who had a stem cell transplant for aplastic anemia, so the T cells may come from the graft donor. The CDR3 DNA follows: TGCAGTGCTAATCCAGCGGGGGAGGGCGGCACAGATACGCAGTATTTT. Translated: CSANPAGEGGTDTQYF.